One sample yielded the 27 T cell receptor beta chains listed below, sequenced in a study of shared T cell receptors in the human thymus. TCRdb's table, derived via immunoSEQ multiplex PCR, lists solely in-frame clones and lacks some. The table includes under 850,000 clones, roughly 88% detected once. The same specimen was also included in a second study, on human thymus T cells.

Input material: thymocytes. Every receptor here comes from a boy in the first two years of life with a congenital heart defect.

The rearrangement links TRBV5-1 to TRBJ1-1; tentative D call: TRBD1 (5 bases). The CDR3 runs 13 residues. Germline V gene sequence: CDR1 SGHRS, CDR2 YFSETQ. Trimming removed 4 bases from V and 5 bases from J, with 12 bases in between. CDR3 nucleotide sequence: TGCGCCAGCAGCCCTGGGGGGATTACTGAAGCTTTCTTT. Its translation: CASSPGGITEAFF.

V usage is TRBV28 and J usage is TRBJ2-5, with TRBD1 identical over 8 bases. The germline CDR1 and CDR2 sequences are MDHEN and SYDVKM. With V trimmed by 5 bases and J by 5 bases, 16 bases remained unmatched. The CDR3 length is 17 residues. DNA of the CDR3: TGTGCCAGCAGTCCCCGCTGGACAGGGAAAGATCTCGAGACCCAGTACTTC. Protein product: CASSPRWTGKDLETQYF.

The V gene is TRBV19, the J gene TRBJ1-2; TRBD1 aligns across 9 bases. Germline CDR1 is LNHDA and CDR2 is SQIVND (reference sequence). V lost 8 bases to trimming and J lost 5 bases; unmatched junction nucleotides: 3. The CDR3 is 12 residues long. CDR3 protein: CASRTGDYGYTF. The CDR3, as DNA: TGTGCCAGTCGGACAGGGGATTATGGCTACACCTTC.

The chain joins TRBV10-2 to TRBJ1-1; 7 nucleotides agree with TRBD1. This CDR3 comprises 13 residues. Germline values: CDR1 WSHSY, CDR2 SAAADI. J was trimmed by 1 base and V by 7 bases; bases with no gene match: 3. The CDR3: CASTRQGNTEAFF. CDR3 DNA sequence: TGCGCCAGCACCAGACAGGGGAACACTGAAGCTTTCTTT.

The chain recombines TRBV23-1 with TRBJ2-1, with D tentatively TRBD1 (6 bases). TRBV23-1 qualifies as an ORF whose function is uncertain. Deletions cut 4 bases from V and 10 bases from J, with 17 bases between. CDR3 length: 14 amino acids. The CDR3 spells CASSRWTAFIEQFF. The CDR3 DNA is TGCGCCAGCAGTCGGTGGACAGCGTTTATCGAGCAGTTCTTC.

The chain has TRBV7-9 and TRBJ1-1; the match to TRBD1 covers 10 bases. V lost 2 bases to trimming and J lost 1 base; unmatched junction nucleotides: 13. From germline, CDR1 is SEHNR and CDR2 FQNEAQ (reference sequence). The CDR3 is 19 residues long. CDR3 loop: CASSLSYRDRGKGNTEAFF. CDR3 DNA: TGTGCCAGCAGCTTATCTTATCGGGACAGGGGAAAGGGGAACACTGAAGCTTTCTTT.

V gene TRBV4-1 combines with J gene TRBJ2-7; 8 nucleotides align to TRBD2. This CDR3 has 15 residues. V lost 4 bases and J lost 2; bases outside the gene matches: 7. Germline assignment: CDR1 MGHRA and CDR2 YSYEKL. The CDR3 loop reads CASSPRRGATYEQYF. CDR3 nucleotide sequence: TGCGCCAGCAGCCCCCGGCGGGGGGCCACCTACGAGCAGTACTTC.

This clone has a single count. V is TRBV6-5 and J is TRBJ1-2; 8 bases line up with TRBD1. The germline V gene has CDR1 MNHEY and CDR2 SVGAGI. Trimming took 6 bases from V and 2 from J; bases not matched to a gene: 8. The CDR3 totals 15 residues. The CDR3 nucleotides are TGTGCCAGCAGGGCTCGGACAGGGCCAAACTATGGCTACACCTTC. Translating it yields CASRARTGPNYGYTF.

The V gene is TRBV2, the J gene TRBJ2-7, with D hard to call. Germline V gene data show CDR1 as SNHLY and CDR2 as FYNNEI. The length of the CDR3 is 11 residues. V lost 3 bases to trimming and J lost 5 bases, with 5 bases between them. CDR3 nucleotide sequence: TGTGCCAGCAGTGATATCCACGAGCAGTACTTC. Translated: CASSDIHEQYF. The full variable domain, its missing parts supplied by reference TRBV2 and TRBJ2-7, is EPEVTQTPSHQVTQMGQEVILRCVPISNHLYFYWYRQILGQKVEFLVSFYNNEISEKSEIFDDQFSVERPDGSNFTLKIRSTKLEDSAMYFCASSDIHEQYFGPGTRLTVT.

J is TRBJ2-7 and V is TRBV2, with 7 bases lining up with TRBD2. In germline, CDR1 is SNHLY, CDR2 FYNNEI. V trimming: 6 bases; J trimming: 5 bases; junction bases outside the gene matches: 13. The CDR3 length is 15 residues. The CDR3 reads CASRGGSHGHNEQYF. The CDR3 DNA sequence: TGTGCCAGCAGGGGGGGGTCCCATGGACACAACGAGCAGTACTTC.

The chain employs TRBV4-3 and TRBJ2-3; TRBD2 aligns across 9 bases. CDR1 LGHNA and CDR2 YSLEER come from the germline V gene. The length of the CDR3 is 21 residues. The ends lost 4 bases at V and 1 base at J; junction bases unmatched: 21. CDR3 DNA: TGCGCCAGCAGCCCCCTGTTGGGGTGCGCGGGAGGGCCGACTGGCACAGATACGCAGTATTTT. It yields the protein CASSPLLGCAGGPTGTDTQYF.

V gene TRBV7-9 combines with J gene TRBJ2-7, with D unresolved. The ends were cut back, 5 bases at V and 2 bases at J, with 7 bases in the middle. CDR3 length equals 12 residues. Germline CDR1 SEHNR, CDR2 FQNEAQ (reference sequence). In DNA form, the CDR3 reads TGTGCCAGCAGCCCCTCGGCCTACGAGCAGTACTTC. Translation gives CASSPSAYEQYF.

This chain uses TRBV4-3 with TRBJ2-5; 7 nucleotides line up with TRBD2. The J call may be in error: the DNA end matches TRBJ2-7 better. Looked up from germline, CDR1 is LGHNA and CDR2 is YSLEER. This CDR3 comprises 16 residues. The CDR3 spells CASSQEVREALYEQYF. As DNA, the CDR3 is TGCGCCAGCAGCCAAGAAGTACGGGAGGCCCTGTACGAGCAGTACTTC.

The J gene is TRBJ1-4, the V gene TRBV30; perhaps TRBD1 as D (6 bases). Germline values: CDR1 GTSNPN, CDR2 SVGIG (reference sequence). The germline V and J ends were trimmed by 6 bases and 4 bases, with 18 bases remaining between them. CDR3 size: 15 residues. DNA for the CDR3: TGTGCCTGTCCTTTCGGACAGCGACGTAATGAAAAACTGTTTTTT. It is translated as CACPFGQRRNEKLFF.

The chain employs TRBV5-1 and TRBJ1-1; possibly TRBD1 for D (5 bases). Germline V gene data show CDR1 as SGHRS and CDR2 as YFSETQ. The CDR3 runs 15 residues. Trimming took off 4 bases at V and 5 bases at J, with 18 bases between the two ends. The CDR3 coding sequence is TGCGCCAGCAGCCTAATCAGGGAGGCTGGAACTGAAGCTTTCTTT. Translating it yields CASSLIREAGTEAFF. The whole variable domain, remainder taken from reference TRBV5-1 and TRBJ1-1, is KAGVTQTPRYLIKTRGQQVTLSCSPISGHRSVSWYQQTPGQGLQFLFEYFSETQRNKGNFPGRFSGRQFSNSRSEMNVSTLELGDSALYLCASSLIREAGTEAFFGQGTRLTVV.

This rearrangement joins TRBV5-1 to TRBJ2-7, with 11 bases lining up with TRBD2. Losses at the gene ends were 3 bases for V and 0 bases for J; bases not matched to a gene: 11. The CDR3 contains 18 residues. Germline V CDR1 and CDR2: SGHRS, YFSETQ. The CDR3, as DNA: TGCGCCAGCAGCTCAACTAGGACTAGCGGGCCACTCTCCTACGAGCAGTACTTC. Protein product: CASSSTRTSGPLSYEQYF.

The rearrangement joins TRBV5-4 to TRBJ1-2, with a tentative D call TRBD1 (5 bases). The ends were cut back, 1 base at V and 3 bases at J, with 13 bases in the middle. In germline, CDR1 is SGHNT, CDR2 YYREEE (reference sequence). The CDR3 has 15 amino acids. CDR3 nucleotide sequence: TGTGCCAGCAGCTTGTCCCTAGGGGCGGACTATGGCTACACCTTC. Translated, it gives CASSLSLGADYGYTF.

DNA for the CDR3: TGTGCCAGCAGGTTAGACAGATCCCCCATTTACGAGCAGTACTTC. Its translation: CASRLDRSPIYEQYF. The J gene is TRBJ2-7, the V gene TRBV6-1; maybe TRBD1 (5 bases). V lost 6 bases and J 4 bases, leaving 19 bases between the germline ends. The germline gives CDR1 MNHNS, CDR2 SASEGT. The CDR3 spans 15 residues.

The V gene is TRBV12-5, the J gene TRBJ2-1; D may be TRBD1 (6 bases). Germline V gene data show CDR1 as LGHNT and CDR2 as FRNRAP. The CDR3 is made up of 17 amino acids. Between the trimmed V and J ends, which lost 1 base and 4 bases, there was a span of 17 bases. The DNA for the CDR3 is TGTGCTAGTGGTTTGGGACAGGTCAATAGTGGTTACAATGAGCAGTTCTTC. This translates into CASGLGQVNSGYNEQFF.

V and J are TRBV13 and TRBJ1-2; 9 nucleotides match TRBD1. Germline CDR1 and CDR2: PRHDT and FYEKMQ (reference sequence). The CDR3 length is 14 residues. V dropped 1 base and J dropped 9; count of bases not matched to a gene: 6. The CDR3 DNA follows: TGTGCCAGCAGCTTAGAGGACAGGGGATTCAGCTACACCTTC. This sequence encodes CASSLEDRGFSYTF.

V is TRBV7-6 and J is TRBJ2-1; 13 bases agree with TRBD2. The germline V gene has CDR1 SGHVS and CDR2 FNYEAQ. The V gene end was trimmed by 0 bases and the J gene end by 6 bases; junction bases not matched to a gene: 20. The CDR3 spans 22 residues. This CDR3 is CASSLAVHPGLAGKGTVNEQFF. CDR3 sequence (DNA): TGTGCCAGCAGCTTAGCGGTTCACCCGGGACTAGCGGGGAAGGGTACGGTCAATGAGCAGTTCTTC.

In this sample, this clone turned up once. The gene calls are TRBV11-3 and TRBJ1-4; possible D gene TRBD1, 6 bases. The germline V gene encodes CDR1 SGHNT and CDR2 YENEEA. The CDR3 totals 14 residues. V lost 3 bases and J lost 2, with 7 bases in between. This chain's CDR3 is CASSFGQTNEKLFF. The CDR3 nucleotides read TGTGCCAGCAGCTTTGGACAGACTAATGAAAAACTGTTTTTT. Full variable domain (outside the CDR3, taken from reference TRBV11-3 and TRBJ1-4): EAGVVQSPRYKIIEKKQPVAFWCNPISGHNTLYWYLQNLGQGPELLIRYENEEAVDDSQLPKDRFSAERLKGVDSTLKIQPAELGDSAVYLCASSFGQTNEKLFFGSGTQLSVL.

The chain links TRBV10-3 to TRBJ2-3; D gene uncertain. CDR3 length: 12 amino acids. Per the germline V gene, CDR1 is ENHRY and CDR2 is SYGVKD. V dropped 6 bases and J dropped 4 bases, with 8 bases sitting between them. The CDR3 DNA is TGTGCCATCAGGACTTATTCAGATACGCAGTATTTT. Amino acids: CAIRTYSDTQYF.

The chain joins TRBV10-2 to TRBJ1-2; weak D call: TRBD1 (5 bases). The CDR3 has 16 amino acids. Germline lookup yields CDR1 WSHSY and CDR2 SAAADI. Trimming took 2 bases from V and 11 from J, leaving 24 bases between them. CDR3 amino acids: CASSEPLDKPAVYYTF. CDR3 nucleotides: TGCGCCAGCAGTGAGCCTTTGGACAAGCCCGCGGTATATTACACCTTC.

The gene calls are TRBV27 and TRBJ2-2, with 10 bases identical to TRBD2. J gave up 1 base and V 7 bases, and 12 bases lay outside the gene matches. The CDR3 runs 18 residues. CDR1 is MNHEY and CDR2 is SMNVEV in the germline V gene (reference sequence). The CDR3 loop reads CASKAGVGLAENTGELFF. The CDR3 DNA follows: TGTGCCAGCAAGGCAGGGGTCGGACTAGCGGAGAACACCGGGGAGCTGTTTTTT.

The chain combines TRBV7-9 with TRBJ1-1, with D possibly TRBD1 on 6 matching bases. V lost 6 bases, J lost 5 bases, and 16 bases lay in between. The CDR3 is 14 amino acids. Per germline, CDR1 SEHNR and CDR2 FQNEAQ (reference sequence). CDR3 protein: CASRLNEQGTEAFF. CDR3 nucleotides: TGTGCCAGCAGGCTTAACGAACAGGGTACTGAAGCTTTCTTT. The variable domain in full, with the rest retrieved from reference TRBV7-9 and TRBJ1-1, is DTGVSQNPRHKITKRGQNVTFRCDPISEHNRLYWYRQTLGQGPEFLTYFQNEAQLEKSRLLSDRFSAERPKGSFSTLEIQRTEQGDSAMYLCASRLNEQGTEAFFGQGTRLTVV.

The rearrangement uses TRBV2 and TRBJ2-7; D is perhaps TRBD1 (6 bases). Germline V lookup: CDR1 SNHLY, CDR2 FYNNEI. V lost 4 bases, J lost 1 base, and 8 bases lay in between. This CDR3 comprises 13 residues. CDR3 sequence (DNA): TGTGCCAGCAGTGCAGGGGTATCCTACGAGCAGTACTTC. It specifies CASSAGVSYEQYF.